Listed here are 18 T cell receptor beta chains from one sample, sequenced in a study of blood T cell repertoires in COVID-19. Here immunoSEQ multiplex PCR was the method, and the copy in TCRdb shows in-frame clones only, minus some. The data contain some 100,000 clones, roughly 78% of them singletons. The sample comprised peripheral blood. Every receptor here comes from a man aged 45-60 years with active or convalescent COVID-19.

The rearrangement uses TRBV9 and TRBJ2-3; 10 bases are a match to TRBD2. This CDR3 has 18 residues. V lost 3 bases and J lost 2; bases outside the gene matches: 12. Germline loops: CDR1 SGDLS, CDR2 YYNGEE. The CDR3 region is CASSGWSVSGGATDTQYF. In DNA, the CDR3 is TGTGCCAGCAGCGGTTGGAGTGTGAGCGGGGGGGCCACAGATACGCAGTATTTT.

This chain links TRBV10-3 with TRBJ1-5; 8 nucleotides align to TRBD1. The CDR3 contains 16 residues. The trim removed 0 bases at V and 5 bases at J, leaving 6 bases unmatched. CDR1 and CDR2 (germline): ENHRY, SYGVKD. Here the CDR3 reads CAISESTGAGDQPQHF. In nucleotides, the CDR3 is TGTGCCATCAGTGAGTCGACAGGGGCAGGGGATCAGCCCCAGCATTTT.

The chain is built from TRBV7-2 and TRBJ2-1, with 9 bases lining up with TRBD2. Germline V gene sequence: CDR1 SGHTA, CDR2 FQGNSA. J lost 8 bases, V lost 1 base, and 3 bases had no gene match. This CDR3 contains 14 residues. The CDR3 protein is CASSLEGLAHEQFF. The CDR3, as DNA: TGTGCCAGCAGCTTAGAGGGACTAGCCCATGAGCAGTTCTTC.

The chain recombines TRBV7-2 with TRBJ1-3; 10 nucleotides line up with TRBD1. Trimming removed 5 bases from V and 4 bases from J; junction bases left unmatched: 8. This CDR3 is 16 amino acids long. Germline CDR1 is SGHTA and CDR2 is FQGNSA. CDR3 nucleotide sequence: TGTGCCAGCAGCACCCGACAGGGGGCGCGGGGAAACACCATATATTTT. Protein product: CASSTRQGARGNTIYF.

This sequence joins TRBV28 and TRBJ1-2, with D possibly being TRBD1 (5 bases). CDR1 and CDR2 (germline): MDHEN, SYDVKM. Deletions cut 2 bases from V and 1 base from J, with 8 bases between. The CDR3 spans 14 residues. The CDR3 coding sequence is TGTGCCAGCAGTTTAGGTCAGGGTAACTATGGCTACACCTTC. Translated, it gives CASSLGQGNYGYTF.

The rearrangement joins TRBV20-1 to TRBJ1-3; 7 bases agree with TRBD1. The CDR3 extends over 14 amino acids. Germline CDR1 reads DFQATT; CDR2 reads SNEGSKA (reference sequence). J gave up 4 bases and V 3 bases, and 6 bases lay outside the gene matches. CDR3 DNA sequence: TGCAGTGCTAGTAACGACAGGGCAGGAAACACCATATATTTT. Amino acids: CSASNDRAGNTIYF.

This chain uses TRBV3-1 (or the pseudogene TRBV3-2) with TRBJ2-3; 7 positions match TRBD2. The CDR3 has 16 residues. The V gene's germline CDR1 is LGHDT and CDR2 YNNKEL (reference sequence). V was clipped by 1 base and J by 5 bases; unmatched bases: 9. Here the CDR3 DNA reads TGTGCCAGCAGCCAAGGGACGGGGGGAAATGGAGATACGCAGTATTTT. The encoded protein is CASSQGTGGNGDTQYF.

The chain is built from TRBV6-5 and TRBJ1-2, with 8 bases that match TRBD1. The germline gives CDR1 MNHEY, CDR2 SVGAGI. V trimming: 4 bases; J trimming: 4 bases; junction bases outside the gene matches: 8. The CDR3 sequence is 15 residues long. CDR3 DNA: TGTGCCAGCAGTTCCACGGACAGGGATCGCTATGGCTACACCTTC. Its translation: CASSSTDRDRYGYTF.

The chain recombines TRBV23-1 with TRBJ2-2; 10 bases match TRBD1. TRBV23-1 is an open reading frame, and its role is uncertain. V shed 1 base, J shed 7 bases, and the junction held 21 bases outside the gene matches. This CDR3 has 21 amino acids. CDR3 DNA: TGCGCCAGCAGTCAATTCTTCTGTAAGGGACAGGGGTATTGGGAGAGCGGGGAGCTGTTTTTT. Encoded protein: CASSQFFCKGQGYWESGELFF.

The V gene is TRBV5-1, the J gene TRBJ1-2; 10 positions match TRBD1. In germline, CDR1 is SGHRS, CDR2 YFSETQ. The CDR3 runs to 14 residues. V trimming: 4 bases; J trimming: 6 bases; junction bases outside the gene matches: 6. The CDR3 protein is CASSQGQGSNGYTF. The CDR3 region has the DNA TGCGCCAGCAGCCAGGGACAGGGGAGCAATGGCTACACCTTC.

V is TRBV6-5 and J is TRBJ2-7; 8 positions match TRBD1. The CDR3 is 15 residues long. Germline values: CDR1 MNHEY, CDR2 SVGAGI. Trimming removed 7 bases from V and 2 bases from J; junction bases left unmatched: 10. CDR3 in amino acids: CASIKQGDGPYEQYV. For the CDR3, the DNA is TGTGCCAGCATCAAACAGGGGGACGGTCCCTACGAGCAGTACGTC.

The chain carries TRBV6-5 and TRBJ2-2, with 10 bases fitting TRBD1. V shed 6 bases, J shed 3 bases, and the junction held 4 bases outside the gene matches. This CDR3 contains 15 residues. CDR1 is MNHEY and CDR2 is SVGAGI in the germline V gene. CDR3 nucleotides: TGTGCCAGCAGCGCCGGGACAGGGGACACCGGGGAGCTGTTTTTT. It translates to CASSAGTGDTGELFF.

On this clone itself: This could be a read error, since a much larger clone is one nucleotide away. The chain is built from TRBV7-8 and TRBJ1-1; perhaps TRBD1 as D (6 bases). CDR1 and CDR2 from the germline V gene are SGHVS and FQNEAQ. V lost 3 bases to trimming and J lost 1 base, with 6 bases between them. The CDR3 runs 13 residues. The CDR3 nucleotides read TGTGCCAGCAGCTTGACAGGGAACACTGAAGCTTTCTTT. Translated: CASSLTGNTEAFF. The entire variable domain, with the rest obtained from reference TRBV7-8 and TRBJ1-1, is as follows: GAGVSQSPRYKVAKRGQDVALRCDPISGHVSLFWYQQALGQGPEFLTYFQNEAQLDKSGLPSDRFFAERPEGSVSTLKIQRTQQEDSAVYLCASSLTGNTEAFFGQGTRLTVV.

The rearrangement uses TRBV29-1 and TRBJ2-7; possibly TRBD1 for D (6 bases). This CDR3 has 12 residues. The germline V gene has CDR1 SQVTM and CDR2 ANQGSEA. Trimming took off 3 bases at V and 5 bases at J, with 11 bases between the two ends. In DNA form, the CDR3 reads TGCAGCGTTGAGAAGACAGGCCACGAGCAGTACTTC. Amino acid sequence: CSVEKTGHEQYF.

The chain recombines TRBV6-5 with TRBJ1-6; a weak D match, TRBD1 (6 bases). Germline-derived CDR1 and CDR2 are MNHEY and SVGAGI. The CDR3 spans 14 residues. Trimming removed 5 bases at V and 9 bases at J, with 14 bases between. The chain's CDR3 is CASSLGGQVSPLHF. In nucleotides, the CDR3 is TGTGCCAGCAGTCTTGGGGGACAAGTTTCACCCCTCCACTTT.

The V and J genes are TRBV7-8 and TRBJ2-7, with a tentative D call TRBD1 (6 bases). V shed 1 base and J shed 7 bases, with 8 bases lying between them. This CDR3 has 12 residues. Germline lookup yields CDR1 SGHVS and CDR2 FQNEAQ. CDR3 amino acids: CASSLDQGEQYV. CDR3 in DNA: TGTGCCAGCAGCTTAGACCAGGGGGAGCAGTACGTC.

J is TRBJ2-1 and V is TRBV30; D may be TRBD2 (6 bases). Trimming took 2 bases from V and 7 from J, leaving 15 bases between them. The germline CDR1 and CDR2 sequences are GTSNPN and SVGIG (reference sequence). The CDR3 spans 14 residues. The CDR3 nucleotides are TGTGCCTGGAGTACGGGGGTCCGAGGGAATGAGCAGTTCTTC. Residues: CAWSTGVRGNEQFF.

V gene TRBV7-6 combines with J gene TRBJ1-3, with D tentatively TRBD1 (5 bases). The CDR3 runs 15 residues. The germline V and J ends were trimmed by 2 bases and 0 bases, with 8 bases remaining between them. Germline V gene lookup returns CDR1 SGHVS and CDR2 FNYEAQ. As DNA, the CDR3 is TGTGCCAGCAGCTTAATCGGGGGCTCTGGAAACACCATATATTTT. It translates to CASSLIGGSGNTIYF.